This TCR beta chain was sequenced during a study of CD8+ T cells in alopecia areata. V was cut by 4 bases and J by 7 bases, with 8 bases left in between. In germline, CDR1 is SGHDT, CDR2 YYEEEE. The CDR3 has 11 amino acids. With respect to this clone: No antigen is known for it.

Study results and limitations: Lesional scalp, especially alopecia totalis/universalis, showed higher clonality than normal scalp. Sharing of TCRs across patients appeared less clear than in mice, possibly for HLA-related reasons.

As to treatment: oral pan-JAK inhibitor, 5-10 mg twice daily. RNA was extracted and reverse transcribed into cDNA as the sequencing template. Profiling relied on immunoSEQ multiplex PCR, and the TCRdb table lists in-frame clones only, not all of them. The repertoire holds over 150,000 clones, with approximately 55% as singletons. The specimen was CD8+ T cells sorted from blood, collected at week 24, from a patient treated with tofacitinib. The chain links TRBV5-6 to TRBJ1-1; D possibly corresponds to TRBD1 (5 bases). This receptor was obtained from a human donor with alopecia areata. CDR3 nucleotide sequence: TGTGCCAGCAGCACCCAGGGTGAAGCTTTCTTT. Its translation: CASSTQGEAFF.